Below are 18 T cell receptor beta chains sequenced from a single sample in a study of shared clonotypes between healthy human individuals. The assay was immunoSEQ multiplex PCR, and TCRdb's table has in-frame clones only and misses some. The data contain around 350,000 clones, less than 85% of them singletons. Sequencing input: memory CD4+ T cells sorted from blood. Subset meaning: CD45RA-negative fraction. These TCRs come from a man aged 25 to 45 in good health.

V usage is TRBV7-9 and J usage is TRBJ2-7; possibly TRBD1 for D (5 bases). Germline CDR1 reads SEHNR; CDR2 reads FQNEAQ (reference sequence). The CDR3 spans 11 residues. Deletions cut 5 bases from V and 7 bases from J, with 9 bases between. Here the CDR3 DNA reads TGTGCCAGCAGCCCACAGGAAGAGCAGTACTTC. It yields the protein CASSPQEEQYF.

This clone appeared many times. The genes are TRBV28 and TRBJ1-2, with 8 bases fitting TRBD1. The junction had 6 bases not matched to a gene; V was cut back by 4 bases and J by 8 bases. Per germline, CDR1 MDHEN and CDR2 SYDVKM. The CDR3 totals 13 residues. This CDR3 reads CASSSVQGGGYTF. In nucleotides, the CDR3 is TGTGCCAGCAGTTCCGTACAGGGGGGCGGCTACACCTTC.

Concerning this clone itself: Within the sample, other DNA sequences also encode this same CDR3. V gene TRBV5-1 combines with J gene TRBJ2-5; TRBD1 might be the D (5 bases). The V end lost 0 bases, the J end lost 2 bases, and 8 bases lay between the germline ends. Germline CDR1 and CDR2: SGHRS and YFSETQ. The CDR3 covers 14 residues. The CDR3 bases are TGCGCCAGCAGCTTGGCAGCAGGGCAAGAGACCCAGTACTTC. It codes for CASSLAAGQETQYF.

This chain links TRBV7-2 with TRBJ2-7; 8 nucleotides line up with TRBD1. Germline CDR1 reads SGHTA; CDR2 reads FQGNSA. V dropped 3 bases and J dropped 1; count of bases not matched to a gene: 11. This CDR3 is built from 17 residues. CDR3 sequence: CASSFQGALSLSYEQYF. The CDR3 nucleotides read TGTGCCAGCAGCTTCCAGGGGGCCTTGTCCCTTTCCTACGAGCAGTACTTC.

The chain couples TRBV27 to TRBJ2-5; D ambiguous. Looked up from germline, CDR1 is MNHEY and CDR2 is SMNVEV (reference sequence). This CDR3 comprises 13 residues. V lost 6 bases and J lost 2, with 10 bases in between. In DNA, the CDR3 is TGTGCCAGCAGACCAATGGCTCAAGAGACCCAGTACTTC. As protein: CASRPMAQETQYF.

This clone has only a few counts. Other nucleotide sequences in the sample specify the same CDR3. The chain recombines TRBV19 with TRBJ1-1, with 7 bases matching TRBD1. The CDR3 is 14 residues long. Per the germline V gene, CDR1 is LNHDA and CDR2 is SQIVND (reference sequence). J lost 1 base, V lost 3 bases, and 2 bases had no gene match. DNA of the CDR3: TGTGCCAGTAGTATCCAGGGGGGGAACACTGAAGCTTTCTTT. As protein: CASSIQGGNTEAFF.

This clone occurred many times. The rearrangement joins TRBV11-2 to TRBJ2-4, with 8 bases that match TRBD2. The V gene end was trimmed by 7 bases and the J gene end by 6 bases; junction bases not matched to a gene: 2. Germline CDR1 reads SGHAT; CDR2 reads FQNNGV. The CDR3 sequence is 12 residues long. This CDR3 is CASTAGGNIQYF. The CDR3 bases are TGTGCCAGCACGGCGGGGGGAAACATTCAGTACTTC.

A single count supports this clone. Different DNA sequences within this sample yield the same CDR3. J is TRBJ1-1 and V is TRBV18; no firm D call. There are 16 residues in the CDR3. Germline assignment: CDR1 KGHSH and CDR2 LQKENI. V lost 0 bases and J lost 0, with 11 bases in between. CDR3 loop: CASSPPGGRVNTEAFF. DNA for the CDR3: TGTGCCAGCTCACCACCGGGTGGGAGGGTGAACACTGAAGCTTTCTTT.

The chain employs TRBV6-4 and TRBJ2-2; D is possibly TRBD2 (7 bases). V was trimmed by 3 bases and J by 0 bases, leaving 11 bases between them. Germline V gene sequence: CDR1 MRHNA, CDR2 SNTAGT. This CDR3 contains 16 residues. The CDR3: CASSERGGSNTGELFF. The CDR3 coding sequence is TGTGCCAGCAGTGAAAGGGGGGGCTCGAACACCGGGGAGCTGTTTTTT.

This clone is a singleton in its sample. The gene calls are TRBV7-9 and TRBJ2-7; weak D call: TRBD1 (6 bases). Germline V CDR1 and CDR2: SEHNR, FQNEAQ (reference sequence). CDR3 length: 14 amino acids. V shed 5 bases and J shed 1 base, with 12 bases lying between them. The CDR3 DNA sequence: TGTGCCAGCAGCATAGACAGGAGGTCCTACGAGCAGTACTTC. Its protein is CASSIDRRSYEQYF.

CDR3 nucleotides: TGTGCCAGCAGCAGCGTACTAACAGATACGCAGTATTTT. This encodes CASSSVLTDTQYF. V is TRBV9 and J is TRBJ2-3; D unresolved. This CDR3 contains 13 residues. Per the germline V gene, CDR1 is SGDLS and CDR2 is YYNGEE. The ends were cut back, 4 bases at V and 3 bases at J, with 9 bases in the middle.

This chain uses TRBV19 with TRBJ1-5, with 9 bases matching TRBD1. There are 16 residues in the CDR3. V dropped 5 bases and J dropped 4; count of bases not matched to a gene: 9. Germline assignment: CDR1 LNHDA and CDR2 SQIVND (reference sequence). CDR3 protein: CASSPSDRGQNQPQHF. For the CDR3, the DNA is TGTGCCAGTAGTCCTTCGGACAGGGGACAAAATCAGCCCCAGCATTTT. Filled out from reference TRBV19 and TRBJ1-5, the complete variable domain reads DGGITQSPKYLFRKEGQNVTLSCEQNLNHDAMYWYRQDPGQGLRLIYYSQIVNDFQKGDIAEGYSVSREKKESFPLTVTSAQKNPTAFYLCASSPSDRGQNQPQHFGDGTRLSIL.

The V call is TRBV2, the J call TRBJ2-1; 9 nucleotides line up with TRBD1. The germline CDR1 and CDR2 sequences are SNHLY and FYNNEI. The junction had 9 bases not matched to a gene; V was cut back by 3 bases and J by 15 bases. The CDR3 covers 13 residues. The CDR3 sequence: CASSENRDRAGFF. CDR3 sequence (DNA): TGTGCCAGCAGTGAGAATAGGGACAGGGCGGGGTTCTTC.

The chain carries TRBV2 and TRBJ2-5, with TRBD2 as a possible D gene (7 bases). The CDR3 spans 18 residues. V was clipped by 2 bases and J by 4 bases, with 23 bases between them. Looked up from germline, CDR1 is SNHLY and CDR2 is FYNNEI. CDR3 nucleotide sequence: TGTGCCAGCAGTGAACAGGGGCCGGGGGGCGGAGGACTAGAGACCCAGTACTTC. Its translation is CASSEQGPGGGGLETQYF.

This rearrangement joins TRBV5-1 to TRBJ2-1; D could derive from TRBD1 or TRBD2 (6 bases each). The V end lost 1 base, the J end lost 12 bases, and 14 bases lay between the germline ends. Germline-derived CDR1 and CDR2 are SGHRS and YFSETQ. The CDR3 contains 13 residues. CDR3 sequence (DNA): TGCGCCAGCAGCTTGATCGTTGGGGGGCTGCAGTTCTTC. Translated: CASSLIVGGLQFF.

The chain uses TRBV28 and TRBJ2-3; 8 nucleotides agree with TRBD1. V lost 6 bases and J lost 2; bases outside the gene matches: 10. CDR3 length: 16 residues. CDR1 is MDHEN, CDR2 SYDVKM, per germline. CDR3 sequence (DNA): TGTGCCAGCAGCGAACCAGGGGGCTCCACCACAGATACGCAGTATTTT. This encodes CASSEPGGSTTDTQYF.

As DNA, the CDR3 is TGTGCCAGCAGCCCCCGACCCCGCCCGCCAAACACCATATATTTT. Its translation is CASSPRPRPPNTIYF. The chain employs TRBV7-2 and TRBJ1-3; D gene unclear. V was clipped by 5 bases and J by 6 bases, with 17 bases between them. The CDR3 length is 15 residues. CDR1 SGHTA and CDR2 FQGNSA come from the germline V gene.

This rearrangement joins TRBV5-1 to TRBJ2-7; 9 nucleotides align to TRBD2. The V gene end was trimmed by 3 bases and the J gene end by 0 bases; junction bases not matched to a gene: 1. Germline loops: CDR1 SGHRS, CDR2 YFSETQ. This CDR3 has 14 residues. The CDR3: CASSYSGSSYEQYF. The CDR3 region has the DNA TGCGCCAGCAGCTATAGCGGGAGCTCCTACGAGCAGTACTTC.